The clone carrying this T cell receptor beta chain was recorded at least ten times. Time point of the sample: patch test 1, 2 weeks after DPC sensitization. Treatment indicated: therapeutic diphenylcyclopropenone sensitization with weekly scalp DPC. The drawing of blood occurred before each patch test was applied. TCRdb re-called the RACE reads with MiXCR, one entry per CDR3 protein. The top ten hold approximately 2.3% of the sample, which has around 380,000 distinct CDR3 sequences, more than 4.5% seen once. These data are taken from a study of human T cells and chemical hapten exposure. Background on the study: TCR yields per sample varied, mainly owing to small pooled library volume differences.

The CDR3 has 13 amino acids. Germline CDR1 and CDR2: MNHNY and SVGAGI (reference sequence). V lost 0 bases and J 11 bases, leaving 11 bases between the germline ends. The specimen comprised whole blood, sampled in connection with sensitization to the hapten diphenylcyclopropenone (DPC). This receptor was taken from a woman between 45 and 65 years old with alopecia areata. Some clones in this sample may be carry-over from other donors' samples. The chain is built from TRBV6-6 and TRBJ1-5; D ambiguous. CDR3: CASSYSSQKTQHF. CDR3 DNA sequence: TGTGCCAGCAGTTACTCGTCCCAAAAAACCCAGCATTTT.